The source of this T cell receptor beta chain is a study of blood T cell repertoires in COVID-19. The wider study: From T cells, B-cell-depleted T cells, or PBMCs came the material, which was cDNA or gDNA.

The germline V gene encodes CDR1 LNHDA and CDR2 SQIVND (reference sequence). V was shortened by 8 bases and J by 4 bases, with 11 bases between the two germline ends. The CDR3 spans 12 residues. Each participant's cohort was designated according to participant-reported clinical history. Authors' processing steps: Amplifying reference gene primers gave estimates of nucleated cell counts. Assay used: immunoSEQ multiplex PCR; TCRdb lists only in-frame clones, some missing. V, J and clone size reflect that table, while D and trimming were determined from the DNA. This sample has 180,000 or so clones, with approximately 80% found just once.

The V and J genes are TRBV19 and TRBJ1-2; tentatively, D is TRBD1 (6 bases). This receptor was taken from a man aged 50 to 59 who had recovered from COVID-19. The sequenced sample consisted of PBMCs or T cells enriched from blood (not recorded which). CDR3 sequence: CASQGSPYGYTF. In DNA, the CDR3 is TGTGCCAGTCAGGGGTCCCCCTATGGCTACACCTTC.